The 28 T cell receptor beta chains below were found in one sample sequenced in a study of blood T cell repertoires in COVID-19. Assay: immunoSEQ multiplex PCR; the TCRdb copy retains only in-frame clones and omits some. The sample has about 130,000 clones, about 80% seen once; the top ten hold 3%. Source material: peripheral blood. These receptors all come from an elderly woman with acute or convalescent COVID-19.

This rearrangement joins TRBV19 to TRBJ1-2, with 7 bases fitting TRBD1. J was trimmed by 4 bases and V by 5 bases; bases with no gene match: 4. Germline CDR1 is LNHDA and CDR2 is SQIVND (reference sequence). This CDR3 spans 13 amino acids. CDR3 in DNA: TGTGCCAGTAGTCCGCGACAGGGCTATGGCTACACCTTC. Amino acid sequence: CASSPRQGYGYTF. Supplemented by reference TRBV19 and TRBJ1-2, the full variable domain reads DGGITQSPKYLFRKEGQNVTLSCEQNLNHDAMYWYRQDPGQGLRLIYYSQIVNDFQKGDIAEGYSVSREKKESFPLTVTSAQKNPTAFYLCASSPRQGYGYTFGSGTRLTVV.

V gene TRBV21-1 combines with J gene TRBJ1-5; the table's D call of TRBD1 was not tested on the DNA. TRBV21-1 is a documented pseudogene. This CDR3 comprises 13 residues. CDR3 sequence (DNA): TGTGCCAGGGACCCGAAGGGGAATCAGCCCCAGCATTTT. Protein product: CARDPKGNQPQHF.

This sequence joins TRBV5-1 and TRBJ1-1; D possibly corresponds to TRBD1 (6 bases). This CDR3 spans 15 amino acids. V lost 0 bases and J lost 1, with 10 bases in between. From germline, CDR1 is SGHRS and CDR2 YFSETQ. This CDR3 is CASSLELQGNTEAFF. As DNA, the CDR3 is TGCGCCAGCAGCTTGGAGCTACAGGGGAACACTGAAGCTTTCTTT.

The chain links TRBV13 to TRBJ2-2; D not resolved. This CDR3 region has 12 residues. Germline values: CDR1 PRHDT, CDR2 FYEKMQ (reference sequence). Trimming stripped 4 bases from V and 8 bases from J, with 8 bases between. The CDR3 loop reads CASSYPQGELFF. CDR3 coding DNA: TGTGCCAGCAGCTACCCCCAGGGGGAGCTGTTTTTT.

The V and J genes are TRBV5-1 and TRBJ2-1; 11 bases align to TRBD2. CDR3 length: 18 amino acids. V lost 0 bases, J lost 0 bases, and 5 bases stayed unmatched. CDR1 is SGHRS, CDR2 YFSETQ, per germline. This CDR3 reads CASSLGLAGPSSYNEQFF. CDR3 nucleotide sequence: TGCGCCAGCAGCTTGGGACTAGCGGGGCCCAGCTCCTACAATGAGCAGTTCTTC.

This sequence joins TRBV5-1 and TRBJ1-1; TRBD1 might be the D (6 bases). The CDR3 covers 15 residues. V lost 2 bases to trimming and J lost 2 bases, with 13 bases between them. Germline values: CDR1 SGHRS, CDR2 YFSETQ. Here the CDR3 reads CASSLTGTKNTEAFF. The CDR3 bases are TGCGCCAGCAGCTTAACCGGGACAAAAAACACTGAAGCTTTCTTT.

Here the CDR3 DNA reads TGTGCCAGCAGTTACTCGGAGAGGGGGATCACTGAAGCTTTCTTT. This codes for CASSYSERGITEAFF. The chain recombines TRBV6-5 with TRBJ1-1; D possibly corresponds to TRBD1 (6 bases). CDR3 length: 15 amino acids. Between the trimmed V and J ends, which lost 0 bases and 4 bases, there was a span of 12 bases. CDR1 is MNHEY and CDR2 is SVGAGI in the germline V gene.

The genes are TRBV18 and TRBJ2-1; 9 bases line up with TRBD1. CDR3 length equals 15 residues. The germline V gene has CDR1 KGHSH and CDR2 LQKENI. The ends lost 3 bases at V and 9 bases at J; junction bases unmatched: 9. The CDR3 is CASSPGTGWAGEQFF. CDR3 in DNA: TGTGCCAGCTCACCTGGGACAGGGTGGGCGGGTGAGCAGTTCTTC.

V usage is TRBV18 and J usage is TRBJ1-1; weak D call: TRBD1 (6 bases). Trimming removed 6 bases from V and 5 bases from J, with 16 bases in between. This CDR3 is built from 14 residues. The germline gives CDR1 KGHSH, CDR2 LQKENI. The CDR3 region has the DNA TGTGCCAGCTCTCCGACAGGTGAAACGACTGAAGCTTTCTTT. This encodes CASSPTGETTEAFF.

V and J are TRBV5-1 and TRBJ1-1, with D possibly being TRBD1 (5 bases). This CDR3 contains 16 residues. Germline CDR1 and CDR2: SGHRS and YFSETQ. V shed 4 bases and J shed 0 bases, with 16 bases lying between them. CDR3 sequence reads: CASSPRGPRMNTEAFF. The CDR3 bases are TGCGCCAGCAGCCCAAGGGGTCCTCGAATGAACACTGAAGCTTTCTTT.

This clone came up a few times. V gene TRBV7-6 combines with J gene TRBJ1-1, with TRBD1 as a possible D gene (5 bases). CDR1 is SGHVS and CDR2 is FNYEAQ in the germline V gene. CDR3 size: 13 residues. Between the trimmed V and J ends, which lost 1 base and 6 bases, there was a span of 9 bases. CDR3 region: CASSLGAGSEAFF. CDR3 nucleotide sequence: TGTGCCAGCAGCTTAGGTGCAGGGTCTGAAGCTTTCTTT. Drawing the rest from reference TRBV7-6 and TRBJ1-1, the complete variable domain is GAGVSQSPRYKVTKRGQDVALRCDPISGHVSLYWYRQALGQGPEFLTYFNYEAQQDKSGLPNDRFSAERPEGSISTLTIQRTEQRDSAMYRCASSLGAGSEAFFGQGTRLTVV.

This clone came up once. The chain recombines TRBV7-9 with TRBJ2-1; D is perhaps TRBD2 (6 bases). This CDR3 is 17 amino acids long. Germline lookup yields CDR1 SEHNR and CDR2 FQNEAQ (reference sequence). Trimming cost V 1 base and J 8 bases, with 21 bases left between them. This CDR3 is CASSLGSGQGNSDEQFF. The CDR3 DNA reads TGTGCCAGCAGCTTAGGAAGCGGGCAGGGAAACTCCGATGAGCAGTTCTTC.

This chain joins TRBV9 and TRBJ1-1; no firm D call. Between the trimmed V and J ends, which lost 4 bases and 0 bases, there was a span of 10 bases. This CDR3 region has 14 residues. Germline V gene lookup returns CDR1 SGDLS and CDR2 YYNGEE. CDR3 sequence (DNA): TGTGCCAGCAGCTCTTTGAGCCTGAACACTGAAGCTTTCTTT. It codes for CASSSLSLNTEAFF.

CDR3 in amino acids: CASSYATGVSGNTIYF. The CDR3 DNA follows: TGTGCCAGCAGTTACGCAACAGGGGTCTCTGGAAACACCATATATTTT. The chain couples TRBV6-2 or TRBV6-3 to TRBJ1-3; 7 nucleotides match TRBD1. This CDR3 is 16 amino acids long. V lost 2 bases to trimming and J lost 0 bases; unmatched junction nucleotides: 4. Germline V gene sequence: CDR1 MNHEY, CDR2 SVGEGT.

The CDR3 DNA reads TGTGCCAGTAGTATTGGGGGACAGACCACAGATACGCAGTATTTT. Translated: CASSIGGQTTDTQYF. The chain combines TRBV19 with TRBJ2-3; TRBD1 aligns across 7 bases. The V and J ends lost 3 bases and 2 bases, in that order; junction bases with no gene match: 5. This CDR3 is 15 amino acids long. The germline CDR1 and CDR2 sequences are LNHDA and SQIVND (reference sequence).

CDR3 protein: CASSLRGTGNTIYF. In nucleotides, the CDR3 is TGTGCCAGCAGCTTACGAGGAACTGGAAACACCATATATTTT. This chain connects TRBV7-8 to TRBJ1-3; D gene ambiguous. V was trimmed by 2 bases and J by 2 bases, leaving 7 bases between them. This CDR3 has 14 residues. Germline V gene lookup returns CDR1 SGHVS and CDR2 FQNEAQ.

This rearrangement joins TRBV2 to TRBJ1-1, with D possibly being TRBD1 (6 bases). Germline CDR1 SNHLY, CDR2 FYNNEI. V gave up 11 bases and J gave up 4 bases, with 20 bases separating them. The CDR3 is 14 amino acids. CDR3 region: CAGQLGSWVTEAFF. CDR3 in DNA: TGTGCCGGACAGTTGGGCAGCTGGGTCACTGAAGCTTTCTTT. Filled out from reference TRBV2 and TRBJ1-1, the complete variable domain reads EPEVTQTPSHQVTQMGQEVILRCVPISNHLYFYWYRQILGQKVEFLVSFYNNEISEKSEIFDDQFSVERPDGSNFTLKIRSTKLEDSAMYFCAGQLGSWVTEAFFGQGTRLTVV.

V is TRBV2 and J is TRBJ1-2, with TRBD1 identical over 9 bases. The CDR3 has 14 amino acids. In germline, CDR1 is SNHLY, CDR2 FYNNEI. Losses at the gene ends were 6 bases for V and 8 bases for J; bases not matched to a gene: 10. CDR3 DNA sequence: TGTGCCAGCAGCCAAGGACAGGGGCCACTGGGCTACACCTTC. This codes for CASSQGQGPLGYTF.

The chain joins TRBV5-4 to TRBJ1-2; D is perhaps TRBD1 (5 bases). Germline loops: CDR1 SGHNT, CDR2 YYREEE (reference sequence). The CDR3 has 13 amino acids. V gave up 0 bases and J gave up 7 bases, with 10 bases separating them. For the CDR3, the DNA is TGTGCCAGCAGCTTGGACAGGATGGGTGGCTACACCTTC. Its protein is CASSLDRMGGYTF.

The chain uses TRBV2 and TRBJ1-5; D unclear. The CDR3 has 16 amino acids. The germline V gene encodes CDR1 SNHLY and CDR2 FYNNEI. Trimming pared 3 bases from V and 0 bases from J, leaving 12 bases between. CDR3 DNA sequence: TGTGCCAGCAGTGATGCCCAGTTTTATAGCAATCAGCCCCAGCATTTT. Translating it yields CASSDAQFYSNQPQHF.

The gene calls are TRBV5-6 and TRBJ2-3, with D possibly TRBD2 on 6 matching bases. Germline V gives CDR1 SGHDT, CDR2 YYEEEE. V gave up 5 bases and J gave up 4 bases, with 17 bases separating them. This CDR3 region has 15 residues. For the CDR3, the DNA is TGTGCCAGCAGAACCCGCCGGGGACTGTCAGATACGCAGTATTTT. Its translation: CASRTRRGLSDTQYF.

On this clone itself: This same CDR3 is encoded by further DNA sequences in the sample. The chain carries TRBV3-1 (or the pseudogene TRBV3-2) and TRBJ1-1; TRBD1 is a possible D gene (6 bases). This CDR3 spans 14 amino acids. Germline CDR1 reads LGHDT; CDR2 reads YNNKEL (reference sequence). Deletions cut 1 base from V and 3 bases from J, with 9 bases between. The CDR3 loop is CASSQGGRDTEAFF. CDR3 coding DNA: TGTGCCAGCAGCCAAGGGGGGCGGGACACTGAAGCTTTCTTT.

In nucleotides, the CDR3 is TGTGCCAGCAGTGAAATTTTGGGCAGAAAGAGCTCTGGGGCCAACGTCCTGACTTTC. Translation: CASSEILGRKSSGANVLTF. The chain recombines TRBV6-1 with TRBJ2-6; no clear D. Per the germline V gene, CDR1 is MNHNS and CDR2 is SASEGT. Between the trimmed V and J ends, which lost 2 bases and 0 bases, there was a span of 17 bases. The CDR3 is 19 residues long.

The V gene is TRBV5-1, the J gene TRBJ1-2, with 8 bases aligning to TRBD1. The CDR3 spans 15 residues. Germline loops: CDR1 SGHRS, CDR2 YFSETQ. V was pared by 0 bases and J by 4 bases, with 5 bases of the junction left unmatched. CDR3 loop: CASSLGTGKGYGYTF. The CDR3 DNA follows: TGCGCCAGCAGCTTGGGGACAGGGAAGGGCTATGGCTACACCTTC. Looking up the rest from reference TRBV5-1 and TRBJ1-2 gives the full variable domain: KAGVTQTPRYLIKTRGQQVTLSCSPISGHRSVSWYQQTPGQGLQFLFEYFSETQRNKGNFPGRFSGRQFSNSRSEMNVSTLELGDSALYLCASSLGTGKGYGYTFGSGTRLTVV.

V is TRBV7-2 and J is TRBJ1-2; 7 bases line up with TRBD1. CDR1 and CDR2 (germline): SGHTA, FQGNSA. This CDR3 has 14 residues. Trimming cost V 5 bases and J 4 bases; bases outside gene matches: 7. CDR3 loop: CASSPGQFFYGYTF. In DNA, the CDR3 is TGTGCCAGCAGCCCGGGACAGTTCTTCTATGGCTACACCTTC.

The chain carries TRBV6-6 and TRBJ2-5; 9 bases align to TRBD1. The length of the CDR3 is 14 residues. V shed 8 bases and J 5 bases; nucleotides not matched to a gene: 9. The germline gives CDR1 MNHNY, CDR2 SVGAGI (reference sequence). The CDR3 DNA is TGTGCCAGCGGGTGGGGACAGGGAGGGGAGACCCAGTACTTC. It translates to CASGWGQGGETQYF.

In its sample, this clone was seen once. The sample carries other DNA sequences with the same CDR3. The genes are TRBV19 and TRBJ2-3; D gene ambiguous. Trimming removed 3 bases at V and 0 bases at J, with 7 bases between. CDR1 LNHDA and CDR2 SQIVND come from the germline V gene (reference sequence). The CDR3 runs to 14 residues. The CDR3 here is CASSIRSSTDTQYF. The CDR3 coding sequence is TGTGCCAGTAGTATTCGGAGTAGCACAGATACGCAGTATTTT. The entire variable domain, with the rest obtained from reference TRBV19 and TRBJ2-3, is as follows: DGGITQSPKYLFRKEGQNVTLSCEQNLNHDAMYWYRQDPGQGLRLIYYSQIVNDFQKGDIAEGYSVSREKKESFPLTVTSAQKNPTAFYLCASSIRSSTDTQYFGPGTRLTVL.

The chain joins TRBV7-3 to TRBJ2-3; 8 positions agree with TRBD1. V gave up 4 bases and J gave up 0 bases; unmatched junction bases: 3. The germline V gene has CDR1 SGHTA and CDR2 FQGTGA. This CDR3 comprises 15 residues. The CDR3: CASSYQGASTDTQYF. As DNA, the CDR3 is TGTGCCAGCAGCTATCAGGGGGCGAGCACAGATACGCAGTATTTT.